The clone carrying this T cell receptor (beta chain) was recorded once. The sample is drawn from a study of cytomegalovirus exposure and HLA in healthy donors. The CDR3 runs to 15 residues. Trimming took off 7 bases at V and 0 bases at J, with 15 bases between the two ends. Germline CDR1 and CDR2: WSHSY and SAAADI. At the time of sampling, donors were nominally healthy, though unrecorded immune exposures were likely. The primer mix had 60 Vbeta and 13 Jbeta primers. TCRdb's copy holds only in-frame clones and misses some; the assay was immunoSEQ multiplex PCR. The sample lists about 280,000 clones, around 90% occurring once.

This receptor was taken from a woman aged 18-30 years in good health and CMV-seronegative. The specimen was PBMCs. V usage is TRBV10-2 and J usage is TRBJ1-2, with D unclear. The CDR3 sequence: CASTLNGGANYGYTF. The CDR3 nucleotides are TGCGCCAGCACGCTTAATGGCGGAGCTAACTATGGCTACACCTTC.